This passage covers 6 T cell receptor beta chains from one sample sequenced in a study of cytotoxic CD8 clonotypes in ibrutinib-treated CLL. Only in-frame clones appear in the TCRdb table, and some are missing; sequencing was by immunoSEQ multiplex PCR. The table records roughly 110,000 clones, under 70% of them present only once. The sample here was PBMCs, taken after 24 months of ibrutinib treatment. These TCRs come from a human donor with chronic lymphocytic leukemia.

The rearrangement links TRBV29-1 to TRBJ2-1, with 10 nucleotides matching TRBD2. The V gene end was trimmed by 0 bases and the J gene end by 7 bases; junction bases not matched to a gene: 6. Germline loops: CDR1 SQVTM, CDR2 ANQGSEA. This CDR3 is built from 15 residues. CDR3 region: CSVEDLASGGNEQFF. The CDR3 region has the DNA TGCAGCGTTGAAGATCTGGCTAGCGGGGGTAATGAGCAGTTCTTC.

In its sample, this clone was seen a few times. The rearrangement links TRBV9 to TRBJ1-5; D is uncertain. Germline assignment: CDR1 SGDLS and CDR2 YYNGEE. The CDR3 is made up of 15 amino acids. V dropped 0 bases and J dropped 6 bases, with 13 bases sitting between them. The CDR3 DNA sequence: TGTGCCAGCAGCGTAGAAATTGACTGCGTTCAGCCCCAGCATTTT. It translates to CASSVEIDCVQPQHF. The full variable domain, its missing parts supplied by reference TRBV9 and TRBJ1-5, is DSGVTQTPKHLITATGQRVTLRCSPRSGDLSVYWYQQSLDQGLQFLIQYYNGEERAKGNILERFSAQQFPDLHSELNLSSLELGDSALYFCASSVEIDCVQPQHFGDGTRLSIL.

J is TRBJ2-7 and V is TRBV2; D unresolved. Between the trimmed V and J ends, which lost 0 bases and 2 bases, there was a span of 2 bases. The CDR3 is 12 amino acids. CDR1 and CDR2 (germline): SNHLY, FYNNEI. CDR3 protein: CASSEAPYEQYF. DNA for the CDR3: TGTGCCAGCAGTGAAGCCCCCTACGAGCAGTACTTC.

This clone was counted many times. The rearrangement uses TRBV28 and TRBJ2-1; 11 positions match TRBD1. Per germline, CDR1 MDHEN and CDR2 SYDVKM. The CDR3 spans 15 residues. V shed 7 bases, J shed 7 bases, and the junction held 9 bases outside the gene matches. CDR3 nucleotides: TGTGCCAGCACCTTGGACAGGGGGCTAGGGAATGAGCAGTTCTTC. Protein product: CASTLDRGLGNEQFF.

The chain joins TRBV5-4 to TRBJ2-5; D assignment may be TRBD1 or TRBD2 (6 bases each). The CDR3 totals 12 residues. Trimming took off 3 bases at V and 5 bases at J, with 8 bases between the two ends. Germline assignment: CDR1 SGHNT and CDR2 YYREEE (reference sequence). CDR3 sequence: CASSWGAETQYF. CDR3 coding DNA: TGTGCCAGCAGCTGGGGGGCCGAGACCCAGTACTTC.

The chain carries TRBV7-2 and TRBJ2-3, with D perhaps TRBD2 (6 bases). The V end was cut by 5 bases, the J end by 14 bases, with 20 bases between. CDR3 size: 13 residues. Germline V CDR1 and CDR2: SGHTA, FQGNSA. CDR3 bases: TGTGCCAGCAGCACGGATCGTGCGCGGGGCCCGTATTTT. Its translation: CASSTDRARGPYF.